A selection of T cell receptor beta chains follows, all from one sample in a study of identical twins. TCRdb re-analysed the 5' RACE reads in MiXCR, keeping a single row per CDR3 protein. The sample carries roughly 690,000 distinct CDR3 sequences, approximately 6.1% recorded once. Material: naive T cells sorted from blood. Receptors were obtained from a man aged 18 to 30 in good health. Each CDR3 is given with its conserved first and last residue. D genes are given only for firm matches. Some rows have no size entry. The others give once, few or many, or a class for an expanded clone.

cdr3_nt cdr3_aa v_call clone_size cdr3_length d_call j_call
TGTGCCAGCAGAAGGACAGTAAGATCCTACAATGAGCAGTTCTTC CASRRTVRSYNEQFF TRBV28 few 15 NA TRBJ2-1
TGTGCCAGCAGTTCTAGCGGGAGGCGGCAGTACTTC CASSSSGRRQYF TRBV12-3/TRBV12-4 NA 12 TRBD2 TRBJ2-7
TGTGCCAGCAGCTGGACTAGCGGAGGTCAAGAGACCCAGTACTTC CASSWTSGGQETQYF TRBV7-2 few 15 TRBD2 TRBJ2-5
TGTGCCAGCAGAGACGCCGGGACAGGGATAACGAACACTGAAGCTTTCTTT CASRDAGTGITNTEAFF TRBV28 NA 17 TRBD1 TRBJ1-1
TGTGCCAGCAGCTTTAGCGGGATCTACAATGAGCAGTTCTTC CASSFSGIYNEQFF TRBV11-3 NA 14 TRBD2 TRBJ2-1
TGTGCCAGCACATTGCGGGAGCGGTTCACAGATACGCAGTATTTT CASTLRERFTDTQYF TRBV2 NA 15 TRBD2 TRBJ2-3
TGCGCCAGCAGCTTGGAGGCAGGGGTACCTGGGGCCAACGTCCTGACTTTC CASSLEAGVPGANVLTF TRBV5-1 few 17 NA TRBJ2-6
TGTGCCAGCAGCCTCGTTGGGGGGGCGGTCGGCACCGGGGAGCTGTTTTTT CASSLVGGAVGTGELFF TRBV7-2 many 17 NA TRBJ2-2
TGTGCCAGCAGCACACTAGCGGGGGGGAACACAGATACGCAGTATTTT CASSTLAGGNTDTQYF TRBV4-2 NA 16 TRBD2 TRBJ2-3
TGTGCCAGCAGAAAAGGGACGGAAACCTACAATGAGCAGTTCTTC CASRKGTETYNEQFF TRBV4-2 many 15 NA TRBJ2-1
TGTGCCAGCGGAGGAGGGACTACCCAAGAGACCCAGTACTTC CASGGGTTQETQYF TRBV12-3/TRBV12-4 many 14 TRBD2 TRBJ2-5
TGTGCCAGCACCTCTAGCGGACCTTCCTACAATGAGCAGTTCTTC CASTSSGPSYNEQFF TRBV4-2 NA 15 TRBD2 TRBJ2-1
TGCAGTGCGTCGGGCAGCGGGAGTCGGGAGACCCAGTACTTC CSASGSGSRETQYF TRBV20-1 many 14 TRBD2 TRBJ2-5
TGTGCCAGCAGCGGCCGCCGTGGGGGCTCCTACAATGAGCAGTTCTTC CASSGRRGGSYNEQFF TRBV7-9 few 16 NA TRBJ2-1
TGTGCCTGGAGTGTAGCGGGCAACTCTAATGAAAAACTGTTTTTT CAWSVAGNSNEKLFF TRBV30 NA 15 NA TRBJ1-4
TGTGCCAGCAGCTTGGTCGGGGGCGCTGCTGGCTACACCTTC CASSLVGGAAGYTF TRBV5-6 many 14 NA TRBJ1-2
TGTGCCAGCAGCCCTTGGACTAGCGGGAACACCGGGGAGCTGTTTTTT CASSPWTSGNTGELFF TRBV5-6 many 16 TRBD2 TRBJ2-2
TGTGCCAGCAGGGATGCAGGGGTCGCGTCCTCCTACGAGCAGTACTTC CASRDAGVASSYEQYF TRBV28 many 16 NA TRBJ2-7
TGTGCCAGCACCCAAAACCAAGAGACCCAGTACTTC CASTQNQETQYF TRBV11-2 NA 12 NA TRBJ2-5
TGTGCCAGCACCTTCGCGACAGGGGCCTACGAGCAGTACTTC CASTFATGAYEQYF TRBV28 few 14 TRBD1 TRBJ2-7
TGTGCCAGCCAACCTGGACAGGGGGATTATCAGCCCCAGCATTTT CASQPGQGDYQPQHF TRBV28 many 15 TRBD1 TRBJ1-5
TGTGCCAGCAACGACATCTTGGCGGGCCAAGCTAACTATGGCTACACCTTC CASNDILAGQANYGYTF TRBV7-6 many 17 NA TRBJ1-2
TGTGCCAGCAGCCAATCGGACCAGGGGGTTGAAGAGACCCAGTACTTC CASSQSDQGVEETQYF TRBV3-1 NA 16 TRBD1 TRBJ2-5
TGTGCCTGGAGTCAAACTACCGGGGAGCTGTTTTTT CAWSQTTGELFF TRBV30 few 12 NA TRBJ2-2
TGTGCCAGCAGCCAACGACGGGTGTTCTCCTACGAGCAGTACTTC CASSQRRVFSYEQYF TRBV5-6 many 15 NA TRBJ2-7
TGTGCCAGCAGTACCCGACAGCGCTACTATGGCTACACCTTC CASSTRQRYYGYTF TRBV12-3/TRBV12-4 many 14 NA TRBJ1-2
TGCGCCAGCAGCCTGGGGGACTCTATAAGCAATCAGCCCCAGCATTTT CASSLGDSISNQPQHF TRBV5-1 many 16 NA TRBJ1-5
TGCGCCAGCAGCCAAGACAGGGGATTTGGCAATCAGCCCCAGCATTTT CASSQDRGFGNQPQHF TRBV4-3 NA 16 NA TRBJ1-5
TGCAGTGCTAGGGTAGCGGCTACCACCGGGGAGCTGTTTTTT CSARVAATTGELFF TRBV20-1 few 14 NA TRBJ2-2